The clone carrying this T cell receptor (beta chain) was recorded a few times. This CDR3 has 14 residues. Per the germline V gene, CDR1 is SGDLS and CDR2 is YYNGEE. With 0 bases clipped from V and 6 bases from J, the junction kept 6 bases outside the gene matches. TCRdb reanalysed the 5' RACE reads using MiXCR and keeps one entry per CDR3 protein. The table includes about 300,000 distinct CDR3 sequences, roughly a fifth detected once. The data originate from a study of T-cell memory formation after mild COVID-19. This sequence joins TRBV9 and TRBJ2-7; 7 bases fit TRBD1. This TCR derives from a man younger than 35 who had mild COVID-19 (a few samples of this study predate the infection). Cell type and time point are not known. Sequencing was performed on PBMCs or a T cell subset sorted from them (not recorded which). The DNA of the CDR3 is TGTGCCAGCAGCGTAGGGGACAGCAACCCCGAGCAGTACTTC. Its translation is CASSVGDSNPEQYF. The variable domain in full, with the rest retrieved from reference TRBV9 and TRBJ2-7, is DSGVTQTPKHLITATGQRVTLRCSPRSGDLSVYWYQQSLDQGLQFLIQYYNGEERAKGNILERFSAQQFPDLHSELNLSSLELGDSALYFCASSVGDSNPEQYFGPGTRLTVT.